What follows describes a single TCR beta chain. V was shortened by 6 bases and J by 5 bases, with 13 bases between the two germline ends. Germline-derived CDR1 and CDR2 are LNHDA and SQIVND (reference sequence). There are 14 residues in the CDR3. In the original workflow: How many nucleated cells were present was estimated from reference gene primer amplification. Only in-frame clones appear in the TCRdb table, and some are missing; sequencing was by immunoSEQ multiplex PCR. For V, J and clone size, that table is used; D and trimming come from the DNA. The repertoire holds some 65,000 clones, more than 90% seen once, with 1.3% in the top ten. This record belongs to a study of blood T cell repertoires in COVID-19. About the study: Some COVID-19 samples were acute and others convalescent; all came from the United States, Italy and Spain. In each case, the material was cDNA or gDNA derived from T cells, B-cell-depleted T cells, or PBMCs.

The clonotype was recovered from a man in his 60s with acute or convalescent COVID-19. The sample was peripheral blood. This chain joins TRBV19 and TRBJ2-2; tentatively, D is TRBD1 (6 bases). The CDR3 DNA reads as TGTGCCAGTAGGGGGGCAAGGAGGACCGGGGAGCTGTTTTTT. Residues: CASRGARRTGELFF.